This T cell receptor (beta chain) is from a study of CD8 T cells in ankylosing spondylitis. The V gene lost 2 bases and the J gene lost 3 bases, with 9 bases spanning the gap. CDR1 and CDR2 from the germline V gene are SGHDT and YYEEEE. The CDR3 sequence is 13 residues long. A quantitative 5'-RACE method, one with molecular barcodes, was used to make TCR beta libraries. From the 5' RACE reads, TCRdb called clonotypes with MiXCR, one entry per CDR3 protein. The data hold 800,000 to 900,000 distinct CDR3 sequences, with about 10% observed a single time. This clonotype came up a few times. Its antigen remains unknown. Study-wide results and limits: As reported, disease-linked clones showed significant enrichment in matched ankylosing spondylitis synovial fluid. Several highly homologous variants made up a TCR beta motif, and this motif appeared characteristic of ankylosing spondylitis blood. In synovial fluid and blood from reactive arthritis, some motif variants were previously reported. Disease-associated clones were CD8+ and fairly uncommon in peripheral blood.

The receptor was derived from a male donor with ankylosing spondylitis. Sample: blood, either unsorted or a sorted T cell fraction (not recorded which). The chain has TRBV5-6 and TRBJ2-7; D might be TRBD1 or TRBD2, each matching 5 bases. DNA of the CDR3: TGTGCCAGCAGCTTTGGGGGAAACTACGAGCAGTACTTC. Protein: CASSFGGNYEQYF.